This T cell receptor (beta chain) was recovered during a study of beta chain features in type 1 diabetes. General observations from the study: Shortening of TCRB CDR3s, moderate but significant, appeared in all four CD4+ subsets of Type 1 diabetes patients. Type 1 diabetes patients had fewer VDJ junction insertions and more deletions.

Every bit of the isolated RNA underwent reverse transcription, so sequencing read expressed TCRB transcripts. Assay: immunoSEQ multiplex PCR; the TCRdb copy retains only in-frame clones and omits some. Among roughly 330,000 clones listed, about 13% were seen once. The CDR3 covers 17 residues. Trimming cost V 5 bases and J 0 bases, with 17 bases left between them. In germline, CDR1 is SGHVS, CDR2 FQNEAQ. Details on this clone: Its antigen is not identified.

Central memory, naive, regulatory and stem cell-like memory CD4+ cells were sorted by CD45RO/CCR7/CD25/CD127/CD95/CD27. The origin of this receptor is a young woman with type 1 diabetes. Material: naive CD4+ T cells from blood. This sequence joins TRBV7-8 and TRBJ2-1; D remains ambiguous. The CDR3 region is CASSPTRWFSSYNEQFF. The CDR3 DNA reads TGTGCCAGCAGCCCGACACGATGGTTCAGCTCCTACAATGAGCAGTTCTTC.